Reported below is one TCR beta chain. Its antigen is not known. CDR1 is SGHRS, CDR2 YFSETQ, per germline. The V gene lost 5 bases and the J gene lost 6 bases, with 20 bases spanning the gap. The CDR3 length is 15 residues. These data originate in a study of cytomegalovirus exposure and HLA in healthy donors. The study, taken as a whole, reports: When presence/absence was analysed, sequencing depth was taken to be roughly uniform across donors.

The PCR ran on 60 Vbeta and 13 Jbeta primers. Generated by immunoSEQ multiplex PCR, the TCRdb table keeps only in-frame clones and is missing some. This sample has roughly 120,000 clones, with approximately 80% found just once. This chain links TRBV5-1 with TRBJ1-1, with a tentative D call TRBD1 (6 bases). The clonotype was recovered from a woman aged 40 to 49 in good health and CMV-seronegative. What was sequenced was PBMCs. CDR3 amino acids: CASSPTGGGSAEAFF. The DNA of the CDR3 is TGCGCCAGCAGTCCTACGGGGGGGGGCTCTGCTGAAGCTTTCTTT.